This TCR beta chain came from a study of blood T cell repertoires in COVID-19. On the study more broadly: Samples taken during acute and convalescent COVID-19 were collected in the United States, Italy and Spain. PBMCs, B-cell-depleted T cells, or T cells were the source of the cDNA or gDNA that made up the material.

This clone was counted only a few times. V lost 0 bases to trimming and J lost 5 bases, with 17 bases between them. Germline V gene lookup returns CDR1 SGHRS and CDR2 YFSETQ. This CDR3 comprises 17 residues. Original processing notes: It was from reference gene primer amplification that nucleated cell counts were estimated. Some clones are missing from TCRdb's copy, which holds only in-frame ones; the method was immunoSEQ multiplex PCR. The V and J calls and clone size come from that table; D and trimming were worked out from the DNA. The sample lists around 81,000 clones, roughly 88% seen once, with around 4.8% in the top ten.

The chain is built from TRBV5-1 and TRBJ2-2; D perhaps matches TRBD1 (6 bases). The specimen was peripheral blood. The TCR originated in a woman older than 75 with acute or convalescent COVID-19. The CDR3 sequence is CASSLGRPGTFTGELFF. Here the CDR3 DNA reads TGCGCCAGCAGCTTGGGTCGTCCCGGGACATTTACCGGGGAGCTGTTTTTT.